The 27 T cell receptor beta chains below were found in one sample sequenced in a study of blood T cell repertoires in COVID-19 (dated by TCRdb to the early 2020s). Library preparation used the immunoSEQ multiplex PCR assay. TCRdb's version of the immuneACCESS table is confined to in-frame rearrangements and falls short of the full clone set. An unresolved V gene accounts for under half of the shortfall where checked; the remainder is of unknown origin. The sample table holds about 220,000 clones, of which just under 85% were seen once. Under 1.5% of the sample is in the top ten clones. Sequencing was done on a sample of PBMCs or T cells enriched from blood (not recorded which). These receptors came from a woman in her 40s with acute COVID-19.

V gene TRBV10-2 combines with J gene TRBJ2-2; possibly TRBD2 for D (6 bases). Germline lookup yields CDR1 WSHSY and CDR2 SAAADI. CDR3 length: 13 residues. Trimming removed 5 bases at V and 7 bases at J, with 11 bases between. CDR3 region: CASSKGLLGELFF. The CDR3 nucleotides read TGCGCCAGCAGTAAGGGACTTCTCGGGGAGCTGTTTTTT.

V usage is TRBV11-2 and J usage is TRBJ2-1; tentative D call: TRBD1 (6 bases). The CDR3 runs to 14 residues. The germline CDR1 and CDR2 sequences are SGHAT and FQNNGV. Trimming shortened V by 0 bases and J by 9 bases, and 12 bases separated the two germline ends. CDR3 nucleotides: TGTGCCAGCAGCTTAGAGGGGGCACGGGGTGAGCAGTTCTTC. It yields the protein CASSLEGARGEQFF.

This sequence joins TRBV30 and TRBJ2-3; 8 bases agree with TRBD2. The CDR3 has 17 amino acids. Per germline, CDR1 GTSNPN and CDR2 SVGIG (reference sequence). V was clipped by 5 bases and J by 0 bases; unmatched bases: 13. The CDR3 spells CAWLRFSGASSTDTQYF. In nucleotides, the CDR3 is TGTGCCTGGCTACGGTTTAGCGGGGCCTCTAGCACAGATACGCAGTATTTT. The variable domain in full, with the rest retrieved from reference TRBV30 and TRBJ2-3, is SQTIHQWPATLVQPVGSPLSLECTVEGTSNPNLYWYRQAAGRGLQLLFYSVGIGQISSEVPQNLSASRPQDRQFILSSKKLLLSDSGFYLCAWLRFSGASSTDTQYFGPGTRLTVL.

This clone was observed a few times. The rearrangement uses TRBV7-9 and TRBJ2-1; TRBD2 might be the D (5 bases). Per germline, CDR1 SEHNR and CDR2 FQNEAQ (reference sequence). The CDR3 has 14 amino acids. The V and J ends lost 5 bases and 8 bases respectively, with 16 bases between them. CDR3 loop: CASSVSPSIHEQFF. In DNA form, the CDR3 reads TGTGCCAGCAGCGTAAGCCCTAGCATCCATGAGCAGTTCTTC.

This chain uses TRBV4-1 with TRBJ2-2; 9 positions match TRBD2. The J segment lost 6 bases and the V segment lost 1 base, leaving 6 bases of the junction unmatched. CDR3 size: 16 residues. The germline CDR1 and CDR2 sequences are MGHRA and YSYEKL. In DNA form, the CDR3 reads TGCGCCAGCAGCCAAGCCGGTGGCGGGAGGGCCGGGGAGCTGTTTTTT. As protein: CASSQAGGGRAGELFF.

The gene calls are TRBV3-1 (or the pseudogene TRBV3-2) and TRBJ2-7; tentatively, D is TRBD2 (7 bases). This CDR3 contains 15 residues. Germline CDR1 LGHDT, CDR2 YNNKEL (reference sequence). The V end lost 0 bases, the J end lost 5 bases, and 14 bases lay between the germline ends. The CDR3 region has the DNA TGTGCCAGCAGCCAAGACCTGGGGGGGGGCAACGAGCAGTACTTC. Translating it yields CASSQDLGGGNEQYF.

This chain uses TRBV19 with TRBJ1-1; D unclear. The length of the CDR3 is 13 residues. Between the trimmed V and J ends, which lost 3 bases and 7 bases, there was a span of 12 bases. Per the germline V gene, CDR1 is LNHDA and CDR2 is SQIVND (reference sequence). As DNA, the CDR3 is TGTGCCAGTAGTATTGGGCCTAGCCTTGAAGCTTTCTTT. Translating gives CASSIGPSLEAFF.

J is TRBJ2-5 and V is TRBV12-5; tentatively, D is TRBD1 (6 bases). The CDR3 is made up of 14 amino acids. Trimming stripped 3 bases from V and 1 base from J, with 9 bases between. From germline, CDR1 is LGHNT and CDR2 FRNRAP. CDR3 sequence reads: CASGLGTPQETQYF. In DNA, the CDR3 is TGTGCTAGTGGTTTAGGGACACCCCAAGAGACCCAGTACTTC.

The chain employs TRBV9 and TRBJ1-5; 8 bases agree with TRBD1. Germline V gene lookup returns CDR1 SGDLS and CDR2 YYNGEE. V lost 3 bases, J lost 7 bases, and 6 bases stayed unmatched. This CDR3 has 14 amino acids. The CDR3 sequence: CASSADRVGQPQHF. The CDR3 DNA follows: TGTGCCAGCAGCGCGGACAGGGTTGGACAGCCCCAGCATTTT.

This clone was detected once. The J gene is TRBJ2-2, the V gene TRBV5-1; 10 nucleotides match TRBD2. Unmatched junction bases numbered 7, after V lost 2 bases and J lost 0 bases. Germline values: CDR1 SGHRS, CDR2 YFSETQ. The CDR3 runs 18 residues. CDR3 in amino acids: CASSLGGSGRSNTGELFF. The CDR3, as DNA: TGCGCCAGCAGCTTAGGGGGTAGCGGGAGGTCGAACACCGGGGAGCTGTTTTTT.

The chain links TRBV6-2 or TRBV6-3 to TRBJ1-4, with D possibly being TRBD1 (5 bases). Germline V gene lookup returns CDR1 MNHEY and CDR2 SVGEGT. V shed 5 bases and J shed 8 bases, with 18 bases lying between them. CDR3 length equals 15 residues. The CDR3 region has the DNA TGTGCCAGCAGTCGACTCGGGGGTGTCGGAGAAAAACTGTTTTTT. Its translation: CASSRLGGVGEKLFF.

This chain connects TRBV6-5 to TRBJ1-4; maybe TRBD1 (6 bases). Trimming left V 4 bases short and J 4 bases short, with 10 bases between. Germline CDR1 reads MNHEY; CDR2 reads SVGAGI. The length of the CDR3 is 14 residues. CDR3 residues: CASSLTGLNEKLFF. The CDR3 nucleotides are TGTGCCAGCAGTTTGACAGGCCTTAATGAAAAACTGTTTTTT.

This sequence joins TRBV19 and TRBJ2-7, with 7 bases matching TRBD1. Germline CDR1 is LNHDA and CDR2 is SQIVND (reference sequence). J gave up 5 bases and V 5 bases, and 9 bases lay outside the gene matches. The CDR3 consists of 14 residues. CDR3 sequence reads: CASSWTGGYDEQYF. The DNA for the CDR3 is TGTGCCAGTAGTTGGACAGGAGGTTATGACGAGCAGTACTTC. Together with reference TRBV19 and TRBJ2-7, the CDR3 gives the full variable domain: DGGITQSPKYLFRKEGQNVTLSCEQNLNHDAMYWYRQDPGQGLRLIYYSQIVNDFQKGDIAEGYSVSREKKESFPLTVTSAQKNPTAFYLCASSWTGGYDEQYFGPGTRLTVT.

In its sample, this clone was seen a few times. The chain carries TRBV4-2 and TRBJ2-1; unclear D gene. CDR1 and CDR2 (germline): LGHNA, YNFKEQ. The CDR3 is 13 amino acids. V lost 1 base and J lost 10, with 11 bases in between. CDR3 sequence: CASSQAFTSEQFF. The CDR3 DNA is TGTGCCAGCAGCCAAGCTTTCACATCCGAGCAGTTCTTC.

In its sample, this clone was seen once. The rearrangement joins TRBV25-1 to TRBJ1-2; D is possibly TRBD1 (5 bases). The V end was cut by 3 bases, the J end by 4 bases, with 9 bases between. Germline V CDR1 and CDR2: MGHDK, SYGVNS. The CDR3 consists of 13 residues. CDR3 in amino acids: CASSETAFYGYTF. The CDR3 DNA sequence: TGTGCCAGCAGTGAGACAGCTTTCTATGGCTACACCTTC.

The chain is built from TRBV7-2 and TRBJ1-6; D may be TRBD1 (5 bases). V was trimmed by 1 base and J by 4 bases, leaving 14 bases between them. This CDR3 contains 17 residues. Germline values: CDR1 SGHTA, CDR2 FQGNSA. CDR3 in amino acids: CASSLDRGTAYNSPLHF. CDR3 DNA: TGTGCCAGCAGCTTAGATCGGGGGACGGCTTATAATTCACCCCTCCACTTT.

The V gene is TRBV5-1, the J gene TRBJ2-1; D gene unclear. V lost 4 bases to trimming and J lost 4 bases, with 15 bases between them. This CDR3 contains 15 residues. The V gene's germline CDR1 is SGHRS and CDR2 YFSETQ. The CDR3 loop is CASSEMTSDYNEQFF. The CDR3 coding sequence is TGCGCCAGCAGCGAGATGACATCAGATTACAATGAGCAGTTCTTC.

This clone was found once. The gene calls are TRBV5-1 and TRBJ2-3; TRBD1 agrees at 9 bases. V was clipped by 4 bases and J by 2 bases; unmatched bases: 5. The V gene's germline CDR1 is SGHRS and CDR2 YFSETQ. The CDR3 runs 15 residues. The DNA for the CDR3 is TGCGCCAGCAGCCCGGGACAGGGACCCACAGATACGCAGTATTTT. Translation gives CASSPGQGPTDTQYF.

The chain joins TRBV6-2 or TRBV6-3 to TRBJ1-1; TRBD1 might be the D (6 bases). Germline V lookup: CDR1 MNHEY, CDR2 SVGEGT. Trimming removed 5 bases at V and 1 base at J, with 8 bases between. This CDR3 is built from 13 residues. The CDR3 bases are TGTGCCAGCAGTAGACAGGAGAACACTGAAGCTTTCTTT. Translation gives CASSRQENTEAFF.

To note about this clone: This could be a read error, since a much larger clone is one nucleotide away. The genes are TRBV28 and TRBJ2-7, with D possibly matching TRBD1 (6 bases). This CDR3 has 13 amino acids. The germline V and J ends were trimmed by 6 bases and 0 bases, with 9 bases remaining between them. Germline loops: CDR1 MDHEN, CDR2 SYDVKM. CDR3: CASSPGHSYEQYF. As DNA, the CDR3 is TGTGCCAGCAGCCCGGGACACTCCTACGAGCAGTACTTC.

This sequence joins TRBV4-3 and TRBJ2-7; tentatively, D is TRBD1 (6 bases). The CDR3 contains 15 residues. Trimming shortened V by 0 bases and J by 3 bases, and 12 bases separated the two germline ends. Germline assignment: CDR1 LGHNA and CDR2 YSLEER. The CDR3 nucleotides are TGCGCCAGCAGCCAAGATCGGACAGTCCTCTACGAGCAGTACTTC. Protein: CASSQDRTVLYEQYF.

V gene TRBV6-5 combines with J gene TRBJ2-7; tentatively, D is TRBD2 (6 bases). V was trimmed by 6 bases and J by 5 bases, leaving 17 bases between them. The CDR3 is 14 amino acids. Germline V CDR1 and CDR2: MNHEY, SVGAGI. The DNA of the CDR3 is TGTGCCAGCAGCCCCCGGGGCGGGATCCACGAGCAGTACTTC. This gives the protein CASSPRGGIHEQYF.

The CDR3 DNA reads TGCGCCACAATCCAGGACAGGCTATCCACCGGGGAGCTGTTTTTT. This sequence encodes CATIQDRLSTGELFF. The genes are TRBV10-2 and TRBJ2-2; 7 bases are a match to TRBD1. Germline values: CDR1 WSHSY, CDR2 SAAADI. Germline trimming cut 10 bases from V and 4 bases from J; bases unmatched to any gene: 12. This CDR3 is built from 15 residues.

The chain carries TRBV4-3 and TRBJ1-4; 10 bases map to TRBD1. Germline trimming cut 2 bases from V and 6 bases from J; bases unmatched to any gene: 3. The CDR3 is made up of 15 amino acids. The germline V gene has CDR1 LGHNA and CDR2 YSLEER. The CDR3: CASSQPGQGYEKLFF. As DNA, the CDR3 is TGCGCCAGCAGCCAACCGGGACAGGGGTATGAAAAACTGTTTTTT.

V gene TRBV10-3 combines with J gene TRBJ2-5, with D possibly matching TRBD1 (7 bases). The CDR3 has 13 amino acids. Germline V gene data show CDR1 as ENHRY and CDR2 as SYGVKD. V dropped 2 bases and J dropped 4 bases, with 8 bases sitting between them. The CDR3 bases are TGTGCCATCAGTGAGCAGGGGGGAGAGACCCAGTACTTC. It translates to CAISEQGGETQYF.

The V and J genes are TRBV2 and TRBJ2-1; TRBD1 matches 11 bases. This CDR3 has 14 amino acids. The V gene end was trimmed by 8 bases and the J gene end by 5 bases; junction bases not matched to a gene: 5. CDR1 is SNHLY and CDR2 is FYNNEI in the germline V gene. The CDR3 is CASVGTGGNNEQFF. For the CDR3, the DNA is TGTGCCAGCGTTGGGACAGGGGGTAACAATGAGCAGTTCTTC.

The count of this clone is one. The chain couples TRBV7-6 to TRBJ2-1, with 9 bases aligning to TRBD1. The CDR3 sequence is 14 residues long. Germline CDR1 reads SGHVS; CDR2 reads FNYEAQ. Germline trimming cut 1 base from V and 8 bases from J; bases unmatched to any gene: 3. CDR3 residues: CASSLGTGVDEQFF. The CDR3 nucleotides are TGTGCCAGCAGCTTAGGGACAGGGGTCGATGAGCAGTTCTTC.